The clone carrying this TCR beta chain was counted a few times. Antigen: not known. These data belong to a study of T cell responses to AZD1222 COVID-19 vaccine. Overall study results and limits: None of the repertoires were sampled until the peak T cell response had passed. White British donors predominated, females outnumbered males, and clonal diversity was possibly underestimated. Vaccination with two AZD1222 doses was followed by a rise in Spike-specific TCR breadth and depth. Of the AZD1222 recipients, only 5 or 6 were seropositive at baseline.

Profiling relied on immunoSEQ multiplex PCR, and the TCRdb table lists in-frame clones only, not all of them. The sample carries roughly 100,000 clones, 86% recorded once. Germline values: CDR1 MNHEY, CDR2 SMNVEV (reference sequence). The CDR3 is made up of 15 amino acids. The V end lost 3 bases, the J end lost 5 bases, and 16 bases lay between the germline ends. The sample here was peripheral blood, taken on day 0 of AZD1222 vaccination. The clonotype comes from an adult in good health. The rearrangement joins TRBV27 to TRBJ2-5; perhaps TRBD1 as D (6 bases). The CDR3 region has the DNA TGTGCCAGCAGTTTGGCAGGGGCGGATTGGGAGACCCAGTACTTC. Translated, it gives CASSLAGADWETQYF.